This TCR beta chain appears in the sequencing data of a study of cytomegalovirus exposure and HLA in healthy donors. Study-wide points: Reports showed the classifier diagnosing cytomegalovirus status with high specificity and sensitivity.

As for this clone: What it binds is unknown.

Germline CDR1 is SGHRS and CDR2 is YFSETQ. There are 16 residues in the CDR3. With V trimmed by 2 bases and J by 2 bases, 8 bases remained unmatched. The PCR ran on 60 Vbeta and 13 Jbeta primers. Generated by immunoSEQ multiplex PCR, the TCRdb table keeps only in-frame clones and is missing some. The repertoire consists of approximately 100,000 clones, with approximately 76% occurring once and the leading ten covering around 8.1%. The sequence derives from a man aged 40-50 years in good health and CMV-seronegative. The specimen sequenced was PBMCs. The V and J genes are TRBV5-1 and TRBJ2-3; TRBD1 agrees at 7 bases. The CDR3: CASSLSGQLITDTQYF. The DNA of the CDR3 is TGCGCCAGCAGCTTATCGGGACAGCTAATCACAGATACGCAGTATTTT.